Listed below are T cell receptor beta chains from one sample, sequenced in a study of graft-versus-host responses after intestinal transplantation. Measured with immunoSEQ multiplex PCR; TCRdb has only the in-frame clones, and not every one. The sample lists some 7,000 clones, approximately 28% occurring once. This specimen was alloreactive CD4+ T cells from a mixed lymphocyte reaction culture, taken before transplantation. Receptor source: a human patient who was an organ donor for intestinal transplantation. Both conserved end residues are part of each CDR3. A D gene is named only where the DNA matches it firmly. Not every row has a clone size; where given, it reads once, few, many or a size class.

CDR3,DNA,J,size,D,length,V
CATSSPNRETGELFF,TGTGCCACCAGTTCCCCCAATCGGGAAACCGGGGAGCTGTTTTTT,TRBJ2-2,medium-sized,NA,15,TRBV10-3
CASSLVGEGHLDEQYF,TGCGCCAGCAGCTTGGTAGGAGAGGGACACTTAGACGAGCAGTACTTC,TRBJ2-7,NA,NA,16,TRBV5-1
CASSLPGLAGGGEQFF,TGTGCCAGCAGTTTACCGGGACTAGCGGGAGGGGGTGAGCAGTTCTTC,TRBJ2-1,NA,TRBD2,16,TRBV27
CASLIRGNAGELFF,TGTGCCAGCTTAATTAGGGGAAATGCCGGGGAGCTGTTTTTT,TRBJ2-2,medium-sized,NA,14,TRBV2
CASSQGTSGGAAIYEQYF,TGTGCCAGCAGCCAAGGGACTAGCGGGGGGGCGGCAATCTACGAGCAGTACTTC,TRBJ2-7,medium-sized,TRBD2,18,TRBV4-2
CASSRFGGRDTEAFF,TGTGCCAGCAGCCGTTTTGGGGGCCGGGACACTGAAGCTTTCTTT,TRBJ1-1,NA,NA,15,TRBV7-2
CASSLGVRRGTYEQYF,TGTGCCAGCAGCTTGGGCGTGAGAAGGGGAACCTACGAGCAGTACTTC,TRBJ2-7,NA,NA,16,TRBV7-9
CASSPLGTGSRNEQFF,TGTGCCAGCAGCCCCCTGGGGACAGGGAGTCGGAATGAGCAGTTCTTC,TRBJ2-1,NA,TRBD1,16,TRBV11-3
CASSGDNSRAFF,TGTGCCAGCAGCGGGGACAACTCTCGAGCTTTCTTT,TRBJ1-1,few,NA,12,TRBV11-3
CASSLTDSSYNEQFF,TGTGCCAGCAGCTTGACAGACAGCTCCTACAATGAGCAGTTCTTC,TRBJ2-1,few,NA,15,TRBV11-2
CASSPINLGGDTQYF,TGCGCCAGCAGCCCCATAAATCTTGGGGGCGATACGCAGTATTTT,TRBJ2-3,NA,NA,15,TRBV4-1
CASSFWRGARYPGEQYF,TGTGCCAGCAGCTTTTGGCGGGGGGCTCGGTATCCAGGCGAGCAGTACTTC,TRBJ2-7,medium-sized,TRBD2,17,TRBV13
CATSRLPTSGRSEQYF,TGTGCCACCAGCAGACTTCCGACTAGCGGGAGGTCCGAGCAGTACTTC,TRBJ2-7,NA,TRBD2,16,TRBV15
CAITQTTTNEKLFF,TGTGCCATCACCCAGACAACAACTAATGAAAAACTGTTTTTT,TRBJ1-4,NA,NA,14,TRBV10-3
CASSAPPSGGGRQFF,TGTGCCAGCAGCGCCCCCCCTAGCGGGGGAGGCAGACAGTTCTTC,TRBJ2-1,medium-sized,TRBD2,15,TRBV7-3
CSASRTRAQYF,TGCAGTGCTAGTAGGACTAGGGCGCAGTATTTT,TRBJ2-3,once,TRBD2,11,TRBV20-1
CASSLVSGGLNEQFF,TGTGCCAGCAGCTTGGTGTCAGGGGGCTTGAATGAGCAGTTCTTC,TRBJ2-1,few,TRBD1,15,TRBV5-4
CASSPQRLNTGELFF,TGTGCCAGCAGCCCTCAGCGGCTGAACACCGGGGAGCTGTTTTTT,TRBJ2-2,NA,NA,15,TRBV11-3
CASSFQGPDTGELFF,TGTGCCAGCAGTTTCCAGGGCCCCGACACCGGGGAGCTGTTTTTT,TRBJ2-2,once,NA,15,TRBV6-6
CSVAIPGQEMEETQYF,TGCAGCGTTGCCATCCCGGGACAGGAGATGGAAGAGACCCAGTACTTC,TRBJ2-5,NA,TRBD1,16,TRBV29-1
CASSPRQGNYGYTF,TGTGCCAGCAGCCCTCGACAGGGTAACTATGGCTACACCTTC,TRBJ1-2,few,TRBD1,14,TRBV4-2
CASSSWTGNSGNTIYF,TGTGCCAGCAGTTCCTGGACAGGAAACTCTGGAAACACCATATATTTT,TRBJ1-3,few,TRBD1,16,TRBV6-5
CASSGTGVRDYGYTF,TGTGCCAGCAGTGGCACAGGCGTTCGGGACTATGGCTACACCTTC,TRBJ1-2,NA,NA,15,TRBV6-5